Listed below are T cell receptor beta chains from one sample, sequenced in a study of blood T cell repertoires in COVID-19. The protocol was immunoSEQ multiplex PCR, while the TCRdb copy is restricted to in-frame clones and leaves out a portion. The sample has 140,000 or so clones; approximately 86% are singletons. The specimen sequenced was peripheral blood. The receptors shown here come from a woman aged 45-65 years with acute or convalescent COVID-19. Both conserved end residues are part of each CDR3. The D gene is left open where the match is weak. Clone sizes are given selectively: once, few, many, or a class where the clone is expanded.

>-|-|TRBV4-2|TRBJ2-1
CASSQDAAGVKSEQFF
TGTGCCAGCAGCCAAGACGCAGCGGGTGTCAAGAGTGAGCAGTTCTTC
>-|TRBD2|TRBV10-2|TRBJ2-1
CASSDLAASHNEQFF
TGCGCCAGCAGCGATCTAGCGGCTTCACACAATGAGCAGTTCTTC
>-|-|TRBV7-9|TRBJ2-7
CASSSAGDFYEQYF
TGTGCCAGCAGCTCGGCCGGGGACTTCTACGAGCAGTACTTC
>-|TRBD1|TRBV6-1|TRBJ1-1
CASSAYRQGDNTEAFF
TGTGCCAGCAGTGCATATCGACAGGGAGATAACACTGAAGCTTTCTTT
>-|-|TRBV7-6|TRBJ2-1
CASSLVGGTPSYNEQFF
TGTGCCAGCAGCTTAGTTGGCGGGACGCCCTCCTACAATGAGCAGTTCTTC
>-|TRBD1|TRBV6-5|TRBJ1-2
CASSPDRGLGF
TGTGCCAGCAGCCCAGACAGGGGTCTAGGCTTC
>-|-|TRBV7-3|TRBJ1-3
CASSQGGGSGNTIYF
TGTGCCAGCAGCCAGGGAGGGGGATCTGGAAACACCATATATTTT
>-|-|TRBV5-1|TRBJ1-2
CASSLIEDSLYGYTF
TGCGCCAGCAGCTTGATAGAGGACAGCCTCTATGGCTACACCTTC
>few|TRBD1|TRBV19|TRBJ1-1
CASSIGGRQGATEAFF
TGTGCCAGTAGTATAGGCGGGCGACAGGGCGCGACTGAAGCTTTCTTT
>-|-|TRBV18|TRBJ2-3
CASSPRPVDGTDTQYF
TGTGCCAGCTCACCCCGCCCAGTTGATGGCACAGATACGCAGTATTTT